The T cell receptor beta chain described here comes from a study of T cell changes during pregnancy in multiple sclerosis. Generated by immunoSEQ multiplex PCR, the TCRdb table keeps only in-frame clones and is missing some. The data contain over 45,000 clones, approximately 85% of them singletons. The junction had 14 bases not matched to a gene; V was cut back by 4 bases and J by 3 bases. CDR1 and CDR2 (germline): SGDLS, YYNGEE. This CDR3 has 18 residues. The rearrangement uses TRBV9 and TRBJ2-3; TRBD1 aligns across 10 bases. Material: CD4+ T cells from peripheral blood mononuclear cells, obtained in the second trimester of pregnancy. The clonotype was recovered from a female donor with multiple sclerosis, enrolled in a pregnancy study. The CDR3 nucleotides are TGTGCCAGCAGCTCAAGACGGACAGGGGGGTTGAAGACAGATACGCAGTATTTT. Its translation is CASSSRRTGGLKTDTQYF.